The 7 T cell receptor beta chains reported below all come from one sample, sequenced in a study of T-cell reconstitution after alpha-beta-depleted transplantation in children. Unique molecular identifiers were incorporated during preparation of the TCRbeta library. TCRdb redid the calling of the PCR reads with MiXCR, one entry per CDR3 protein. The sample records hundreds of thousands of distinct CDR3 sequences, about an eighth being singletons. The input for sequencing was PBMCs, mostly from graft donor cells, taken 360 days after TCRalphabeta/CD19-depleted stem cell transplant. The receptors here all came from a male patient younger than 18 who had a stem cell transplant for acute myeloid leukemia, so the T cells may come from the graft donor.

This clonotype was found many times. This rearrangement joins TRBV28 to TRBJ2-7, with D hard to call. Trimming shortened V by 3 bases and J by 2 bases, and 5 bases separated the two germline ends. CDR1 MDHEN and CDR2 SYDVKM come from the germline V gene. The CDR3 runs 12 residues. The DNA for the CDR3 is TGTGCCAGCAGTTTTTGGACCTACGAGCAGTACTTC. The encoded protein is CASSFWTYEQYF.

With regard to this clonotype: A much more abundant neighbour one base away suggests this may be a read error. This rearrangement joins TRBV3-1 to TRBJ2-2; D possibly corresponds to TRBD1 (5 bases). The CDR3 runs 15 residues. Germline V gene lookup returns CDR1 LGHDT and CDR2 YNNKEL (reference sequence). Trimming removed 5 bases from V and 0 bases from J, with 10 bases in between. The CDR3 is CASSKQATNTGELFF. The CDR3 DNA reads as TGTGCCAGCAGCAAACAGGCAACGAACACCGGGGAGCTGTTTTTT.

This clonotype was counted only a few times. The CDR3, as DNA: TGTGCCAGCAGCCAAGATGGGCGGGAGGCGTCCTACAATGAGCAGTTCTTC. Translating gives CASSQDGREASYNEQFF. The chain combines TRBV14 with TRBJ2-1, with 8 nucleotides matching TRBD2. The CDR3 covers 17 residues. Trimming removed 0 bases from V and 1 base from J; junction bases left unmatched: 5. CDR1 and CDR2 (germline): SGHDN, FVKESK.

The chain has TRBV9 and TRBJ2-3; 8 positions agree with TRBD2. The germline V gene has CDR1 SGDLS and CDR2 YYNGEE. V lost 0 bases and J lost 3; bases outside the gene matches: 6. The CDR3 is 16 residues long. The CDR3 coding sequence is TGTGCCAGCAGCGTAGGGAGCGGGAGAGGAACAGATACGCAGTATTTT. The encoded protein is CASSVGSGRGTDTQYF.

The chain uses TRBV11-1 and TRBJ2-5; 9 bases agree with TRBD1. This CDR3 contains 19 residues. Germline V gene sequence: CDR1 SGHAT, CDR2 FQDESV (reference sequence). V trimming: 4 bases; J trimming: 0 bases; junction bases outside the gene matches: 15. Written as DNA, the CDR3 is TGTGCCAGCAGCTCAGAGTACCATACAGGGGGCGGGTACCAAGAGACCCAGTACTTC. Its translation: CASSSEYHTGGGYQETQYF.

This clonotype appeared a few times. The chain uses TRBV2 and TRBJ2-3, with a weak D call TRBD2 (6 bases). V lost 6 bases to trimming and J lost 3 bases, with 19 bases between them. The CDR3 is 16 residues long. The germline CDR1 and CDR2 sequences are SNHLY and FYNNEI. This CDR3 is CASRRRETEGTDTQYF. CDR3 DNA sequence: TGTGCCAGCAGGAGGAGAGAGACGGAGGGGACAGATACGCAGTATTTT.

This clonotype was seen a few times. This rearrangement joins TRBV7-6 to TRBJ2-7, with TRBD2 matching over 7 bases. Per germline, CDR1 SGHVS and CDR2 FNYEAQ. V was clipped by 5 bases and J by 6 bases; unmatched bases: 7. The CDR3 covers 13 residues. CDR3 protein: CASSGGVAGEQYF. In DNA, the CDR3 is TGTGCCAGCAGCGGAGGGGTAGCGGGCGAGCAGTACTTC.